Listed here are 14 T cell receptor beta chains from one sample, sequenced in a study of radiation and T cells in renal cell carcinoma. Time point in this sample: blood 2 weeks post-SBRT. Treatment specified: 15 Gy SBRT to primary tumor, nephrectomy 4 weeks later. Only in-frame clones appear in the TCRdb table, and some are missing; sequencing was by immunoSEQ multiplex PCR. The profile shows 150,000 to 180,000 clones, roughly 86% of them singletons. The specimen was blood, collected from a patient whose treatment included radiotherapy and nephrectomy. The receptors originated from a woman between 50 and 59 years old with renal cell carcinoma.

The chain combines TRBV5-1 with TRBJ2-3, with TRBD1 as a possible D gene (5 bases). Germline assignment: CDR1 SGHRS and CDR2 YFSETQ. This CDR3 is 16 amino acids long. V was cut by 0 bases and J by 3 bases, with 14 bases left in between. CDR3 amino acids: CASSLEGRVGTDTQYF. CDR3 sequence (DNA): TGCGCCAGCAGCTTGGAGGGCAGGGTGGGGACAGATACGCAGTATTTT.

The V gene is TRBV7-9, the J gene TRBJ1-5; tentatively, D is TRBD1 (6 bases). V was cut by 5 bases and J by 5 bases, with 10 bases left in between. The CDR3 is made up of 13 amino acids. Germline CDR1 SEHNR, CDR2 FQNEAQ (reference sequence). This chain's CDR3 is CASSLRGHQPQHF. The CDR3 DNA follows: TGTGCCAGCAGCCTCAGGGGACATCAGCCCCAGCATTTT.

The V call is TRBV6-6, the J call TRBJ1-2; D is uncertain. The V gene's germline CDR1 is MNHNY and CDR2 SVGAGI (reference sequence). The CDR3 length is 14 residues. V was trimmed by 0 bases and J by 2 bases, leaving 7 bases between them. The CDR3 bases are TGTGCCAGCAGTTACTCGGGAGGGAACTATGGCTACACCTTC. Its translation is CASSYSGGNYGYTF.

The chain uses TRBV9 and TRBJ2-7, with D possibly being TRBD1 or TRBD2 (5 bases each). The CDR3 runs to 13 residues. V was shortened by 3 bases and J by 7 bases, with 14 bases between the two germline ends. Looked up from germline, CDR1 is SGDLS and CDR2 is YYNGEE. In DNA form, the CDR3 reads TGTGCCAGCAGCGCTCGGGACGGACGAGAGCAGTACTTC. It is translated as CASSARDGREQYF.

This rearrangement joins TRBV29-1 to TRBJ1-1, with 8 bases identical to TRBD1. There are 12 residues in the CDR3. The germline V gene encodes CDR1 SQVTM and CDR2 ANQGSEA. The junction had 9 bases not matched to a gene; V was cut back by 5 bases and J by 10 bases. The CDR3 DNA reads TGCAGCGTTACTGACAGGGGAGCCGGAGCTTTCTTT. This encodes CSVTDRGAGAFF.

The chain uses TRBV25-1 and TRBJ1-2; no clear D. Germline loops: CDR1 MGHDK, CDR2 SYGVNS. This CDR3 region has 12 residues. The V end lost 5 bases, the J end lost 4 bases, and 8 bases lay between the germline ends. Here the CDR3 reads CASSNFLYGYTF. In DNA form, the CDR3 reads TGTGCCAGCAGTAACTTCCTCTATGGCTACACCTTC.

The rearrangement links TRBV19 to TRBJ2-4, with 9 bases lining up with TRBD1. With 6 bases clipped from V and 9 bases from J, the junction kept 12 bases outside the gene matches. The CDR3 covers 15 residues. Germline assignment: CDR1 LNHDA and CDR2 SQIVND (reference sequence). This CDR3 reads CASSPDRGITSIQYF. CDR3 DNA sequence: TGTGCCAGTAGCCCTGACAGGGGGATCACCTCCATTCAGTACTTC.

The chain is built from TRBV6-5 and TRBJ2-7; possibly TRBD1 or TRBD2 for D (6 bases each). V lost 2 bases, J lost 4 bases, and 15 bases lay in between. This CDR3 region has 15 residues. Germline V gene data show CDR1 as MNHEY and CDR2 as SVGAGI. The CDR3 DNA reads TGTGCCAGCAGTTACAAATTGGAGGGGGATTACGAGCAGTACTTC. This gives the protein CASSYKLEGDYEQYF.

V gene TRBV6-1 combines with J gene TRBJ1-1; no clear D. The germline V and J ends were trimmed by 2 bases and 9 bases, with 19 bases remaining between them. Germline loops: CDR1 MNHNS, CDR2 SASEGT. CDR3 size: 15 residues. As DNA, the CDR3 is TGTGCCAGCAGTGAATTCTCAGCTAGTACTCTTAAAGCTTTCTTT. Translated: CASSEFSASTLKAFF.

This clone was detected a few times. The chain couples TRBV5-6 to TRBJ1-1; TRBD1 might be the D (6 bases). CDR1 is SGHDT, CDR2 YYEEEE, per germline. The CDR3 extends over 12 amino acids. Trimming removed 3 bases from V and 7 bases from J, with 10 bases in between. In DNA form, the CDR3 reads TGTGCCAGCAGCTCCCAAGGGGGTGAAGCTTTCTTT. It specifies CASSSQGGEAFF.

CDR3 nucleotides: TGTGCCAGTAGTTTAAGGACAGGAAGAAATGAAAAACTGTTTTTT. Protein: CASSLRTGRNEKLFF. The V call is TRBV19, the J call TRBJ1-4, with 7 bases that match TRBD1. The J segment lost 5 bases and the V segment lost 5 bases, leaving 8 bases of the junction unmatched. The germline CDR1 and CDR2 sequences are LNHDA and SQIVND (reference sequence). This CDR3 contains 15 residues.

This sequence joins TRBV6-5 and TRBJ1-5; 8 bases are shared with TRBD1. Germline loops: CDR1 MNHEY, CDR2 SVGAGI. This CDR3 is built from 14 residues. Germline trimming cut 6 bases from V and 6 bases from J; bases unmatched to any gene: 7. CDR3 coding DNA: TGTGCCAGCAGGATGACAGGGGATGGTCAGCCCCAGCATTTT. Its translation is CASRMTGDGQPQHF.

The chain joins TRBV5-1 to TRBJ1-2; 9 nucleotides align to TRBD1. Germline V gene sequence: CDR1 SGHRS, CDR2 YFSETQ. The ends lost 4 bases at V and 7 bases at J; junction bases unmatched: 11. The CDR3 has 15 residues. DNA of the CDR3: TGCGCCAGCAGCCTGCTGGGACAGGGTAGGACTGGCTACACCTTC. Translated: CASSLLGQGRTGYTF. The full variable domain, completed using reference TRBV5-1 and TRBJ1-2, is KAGVTQTPRYLIKTRGQQVTLSCSPISGHRSVSWYQQTPGQGLQFLFEYFSETQRNKGNFPGRFSGRQFSNSRSEMNVSTLELGDSALYLCASSLLGQGRTGYTFGSGTRLTVV.

The genes are TRBV18 and TRBJ2-7, with D unclear. CDR1 and CDR2 from the germline V gene are KGHSH and LQKENI. There are 11 residues in the CDR3. With 5 bases removed from V and 6 bases from J, the gap between germline ends came to 8 bases. The DNA for the CDR3 is TGTGCCAGCTCAGAGTGGGGCGAGCAGTACTTC. This translates into CASSEWGEQYF.